A single sample is the source of the 2 T cell receptor beta chains below, sequenced in a study of blood T cell repertoires in COVID-19. Using immunoSEQ multiplex PCR, the repertoire was profiled, and TCRdb retains in-frame clones only, with some absent. The data contain some 120,000 clones, 88% of them singletons. Sequencing used peripheral blood. These receptor sequences come from a human donor in a cohort sampled during active COVID-19.

This clone was counted between two and nine times. This sequence joins TRBV11-2 and TRBJ2-3; 9 positions match TRBD1. This CDR3 comprises 18 residues. Germline V gives CDR1 SGHAT, CDR2 FQNNGV. After removal of 7 bases from V and 0 bases from J, the junction contained 14 bases not matched to a gene. The CDR3 DNA reads TGTGCCAGCAACTCACATACAGGGGGCTTGGGGAGCACAGATACGCAGTATTTT. Its translation: CASNSHTGGLGSTDTQYF.

In its sample, this clone was seen once. The rearrangement uses TRBV29-1 and TRBJ2-2; D gene uncertain. The germline gives CDR1 SQVTM, CDR2 ANQGSEA. The V and J ends lost 4 bases and 1 base respectively, with 10 bases between them. CDR3 length: 14 amino acids. The CDR3 DNA follows: TGCAGCGTTGGGAACAGCCTGAACACCGGGGAGCTGTTTTTT. It yields the protein CSVGNSLNTGELFF.